Sequencing of this T cell receptor (beta chain) was carried out in a study of molecular identifiers for immune sequencing clone quantification. TCRdb used MiXCR to reprocess the PCR reads, holding one entry per CDR3 protein. The sample has a few hundred thousand distinct CDR3 sequences, less than 30% seen once. The germline gives CDR1 SGHTA, CDR2 FQGNSA. The ends lost 1 base at V and 4 bases at J; junction bases unmatched: 20. The CDR3 totals 21 residues. The chain is built from TRBV7-2 and TRBJ2-3; TRBD2 aligns across 10 bases. Sequenced material: naive CD8+ T cells from blood, with Jurkat cell RNA spiked in. Noted subset: FACS-sorted CD8+CD4-CCR7+CD45RA+ naive T cells. This clonotype was sampled from a human donor in good health. Some libraries in this study had Jurkat cell RNA spiked in. CDR3 residues: CASSLVGPPALLAGVADTQYF. The CDR3 coding sequence is TGTGCCAGCAGCTTAGTAGGCCCTCCGGCCCTTCTAGCGGGAGTCGCAGATACGCAGTATTTT.